This T cell receptor (beta chain) was identified in a study of identical twins. A universal primer site was incorporated via template switching, and the cDNA contained unique molecular identifiers. TCRdb re-derived calls from the 5' RACE reads in MiXCR, one entry per CDR3 protein. The repertoire holds more than 400,000 distinct CDR3 sequences, with about 15% as singletons. V was pared by 2 bases and J by 6 bases, with 14 bases between. Germline assignment: CDR1 SNHLY and CDR2 FYNNEI. The CDR3 consists of 15 residues. This same sample was also part of a study on yellow fever vaccine responses in identical twins.

The sequence was collected from a young woman in good health. Specimen: CD4+ T cells sorted from blood. The chain joins TRBV2 to TRBJ1-5; TRBD1 is a possible D gene (6 bases). CDR3 amino acids: CASSELGGLGQPQHF. Here the CDR3 DNA reads TGTGCCAGCAGTGAACTTGGGGGGCTCGGTCAGCCCCAGCATTTT.